This T cell receptor (beta chain) was identified during a study of cytomegalovirus exposure and HLA in healthy donors. Germline V gene sequence: CDR1 MNHEY, CDR2 SVGAGI. This CDR3 has 14 amino acids. V shed 2 bases and J shed 7 bases, with 11 bases lying between them. To note about this clone: Its antigen is still unknown.

Study-level points and caveats: Among TCR beta chains, those listed as cytomegalovirus-associated numbered over 150. While the bulk of TCR sequences proved rare, some public TCRs turned up in many donors.

Produced via immunoSEQ multiplex PCR; TCRdb's table is partial and in-frame only. The sample records more than 150,000 clones, more than 65% being singletons. The chain uses TRBV6-5 and TRBJ1-4; maybe TRBD1 (6 bases). This receptor was obtained from a young woman in good health and CMV-seropositive. Sequencing used PBMCs. The CDR3 loop reads CASSYRGAGEKLFF. As DNA, the CDR3 is TGTGCCAGCAGTTACCGGGGGGCTGGTGAAAAACTGTTTTTT.